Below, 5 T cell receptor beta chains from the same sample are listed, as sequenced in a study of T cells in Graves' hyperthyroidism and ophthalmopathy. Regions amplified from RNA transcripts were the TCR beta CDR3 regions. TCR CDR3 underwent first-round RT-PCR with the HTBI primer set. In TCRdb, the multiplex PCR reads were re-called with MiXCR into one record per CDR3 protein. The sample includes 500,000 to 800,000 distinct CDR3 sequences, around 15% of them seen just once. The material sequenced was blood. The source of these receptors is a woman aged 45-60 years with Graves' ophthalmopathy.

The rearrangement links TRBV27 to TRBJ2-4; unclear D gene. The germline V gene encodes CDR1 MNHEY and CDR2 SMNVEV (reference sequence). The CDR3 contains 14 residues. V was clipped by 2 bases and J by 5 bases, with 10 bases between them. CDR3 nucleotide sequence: TGTGCCAGCAGTTTAATGAACAATGAAAACATTCAGTACTTC. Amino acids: CASSLMNNENIQYF.

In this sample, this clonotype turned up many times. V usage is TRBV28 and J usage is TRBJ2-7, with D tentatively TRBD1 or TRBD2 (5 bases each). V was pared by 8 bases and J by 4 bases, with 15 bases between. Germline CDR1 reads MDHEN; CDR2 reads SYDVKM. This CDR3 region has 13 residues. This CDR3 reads CASGGERPYEQYF. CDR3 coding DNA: TGTGCCAGCGGGGGTGAGAGACCTTACGAGCAGTACTTC. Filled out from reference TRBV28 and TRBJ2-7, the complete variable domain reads DVKVTQSSRYLVKRTGEKVFLECVQDMDHENMFWYRQDPGLGLRLIYFSYDVKMKEKGDIPEGYSVSREKKERFSLILESASTNQTSMYLCASGGERPYEQYFGPGTRLTVT.

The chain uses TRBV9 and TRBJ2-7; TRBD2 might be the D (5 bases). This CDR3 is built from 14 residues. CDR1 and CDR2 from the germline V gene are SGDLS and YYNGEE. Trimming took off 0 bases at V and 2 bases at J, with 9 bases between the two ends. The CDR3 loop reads CASSVAGIAYEQYF. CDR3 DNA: TGTGCCAGCAGCGTAGCGGGGATTGCCTACGAGCAGTACTTC.

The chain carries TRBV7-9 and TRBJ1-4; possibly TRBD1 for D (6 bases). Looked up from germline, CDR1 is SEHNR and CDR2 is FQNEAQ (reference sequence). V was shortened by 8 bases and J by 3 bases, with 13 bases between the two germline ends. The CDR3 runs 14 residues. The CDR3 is CASQGGTANEKLFF. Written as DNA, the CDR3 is TGTGCCAGCCAAGGGGGTACGGCTAATGAAAAACTGTTTTTT.

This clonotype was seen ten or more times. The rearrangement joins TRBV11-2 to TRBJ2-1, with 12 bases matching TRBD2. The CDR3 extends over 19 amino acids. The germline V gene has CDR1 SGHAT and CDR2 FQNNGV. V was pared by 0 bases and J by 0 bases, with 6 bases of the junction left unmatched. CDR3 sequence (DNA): TGTGCCAGCAGCTTAGATGGACTAGCGGGGACAAGCTCCTACAATGAGCAGTTCTTC. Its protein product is CASSLDGLAGTSSYNEQFF.